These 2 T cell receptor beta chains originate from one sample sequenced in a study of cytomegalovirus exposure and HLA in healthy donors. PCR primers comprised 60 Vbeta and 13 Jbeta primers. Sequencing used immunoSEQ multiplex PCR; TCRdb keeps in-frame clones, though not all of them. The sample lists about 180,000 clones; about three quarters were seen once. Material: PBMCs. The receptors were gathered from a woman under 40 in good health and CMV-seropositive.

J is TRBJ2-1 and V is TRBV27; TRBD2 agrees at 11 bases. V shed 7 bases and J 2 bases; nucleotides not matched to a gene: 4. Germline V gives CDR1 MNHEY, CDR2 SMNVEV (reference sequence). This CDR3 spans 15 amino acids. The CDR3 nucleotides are TGTGCCAGCATCATAGCGGGAGGGACCTACAATGAGCAGTTCTTC. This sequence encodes CASIIAGGTYNEQFF.

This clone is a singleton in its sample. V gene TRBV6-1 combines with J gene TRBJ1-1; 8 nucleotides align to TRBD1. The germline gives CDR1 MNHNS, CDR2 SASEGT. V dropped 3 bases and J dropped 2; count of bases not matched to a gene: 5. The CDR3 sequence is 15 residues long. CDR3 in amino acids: CASSDRGQANTEAFF. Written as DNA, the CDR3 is TGTGCCAGCAGTGACCGGGGACAGGCTAACACTGAAGCTTTCTTT.